The present T cell receptor (beta chain) was sequenced within a study of response to subunit inactivated influenza vaccine. Findings of the study overall: That few new T cells are recruited by each seasonal influenza vaccination was the authors' suggestion.

This clonotype was seen a few times. Its antigen is unknown. In germline, CDR1 is SGHTA, CDR2 FQGNSA. V dropped 5 bases and J dropped 5; count of bases not matched to a gene: 10. The CDR3 covers 16 residues. TCRdb redid the calling of the RT-PCR reads with MiXCR, one entry per CDR3 protein. The table has hundreds of thousands of distinct CDR3 sequences, about 14% seen once. The TCR originated in a man aged 50-60 years who received an inactivated influenza vaccine. The input for sequencing was PBMCs from blood, taken approximately 15 days before vaccination. This rearrangement joins TRBV7-2 to TRBJ2-3; TRBD2 matches at 10 bases. The DNA for the CDR3 is TGTGCCAGCAGCCCTAATAGCGGGAGGTTCGGAGATACGCAGTATTTT. This translates into CASSPNSGRFGDTQYF. The entire variable domain, with the rest obtained from reference TRBV7-2 and TRBJ2-3, is as follows: GAGVSQSPSNKVTEKGKDVELRCDPISGHTALYWYRQSLGQGLEFLIYFQGNSAPDKSGLPSDRFSAERTGGSVSTLTIQRTQQEDSAVYLCASSPNSGRFGDTQYFGPGTRLTVL.